Described below is a single T cell receptor (beta chain) sequence and its context. The antigen is not known. TCRdb recomputed calls from the 5' RACE reads with MiXCR, one row per CDR3 protein. The sample contains about 330,000 distinct CDR3 sequences, approximately 13% of which appear only once. This entry belongs to a study of identical twins. Findings and limits, study-wide: For cord blood, abundant beta clonotypes had fewer insertions, unlike memory repertoires, which showed none. Invariant populations such as MAIT and iNKT cells could partly muddle zero-insertion analyses.

Trimming removed 1 base from V and 5 bases from J, with 12 bases in between. The length of the CDR3 is 14 residues. CDR1 is DFQATT and CDR2 is SNEGSKA in the germline V gene (reference sequence). This same sample was also taken into another study, of yellow fever vaccine responses in identical twins. As reported in that work: After vaccination, twins' T cell response reportedly seemed partly convergent, partly personalized.

Sequences were obtained from CD8+ T cells sorted from blood. This TCR was recovered from a woman aged 18-29 years in good health. The chain has TRBV20-1 and TRBJ2-4; D is undetermined. CDR3 in DNA: TGCAGTGCTAGAGGGGTGTCAGACCAAAACATTCAGTACTTC. As protein: CSARGVSDQNIQYF.